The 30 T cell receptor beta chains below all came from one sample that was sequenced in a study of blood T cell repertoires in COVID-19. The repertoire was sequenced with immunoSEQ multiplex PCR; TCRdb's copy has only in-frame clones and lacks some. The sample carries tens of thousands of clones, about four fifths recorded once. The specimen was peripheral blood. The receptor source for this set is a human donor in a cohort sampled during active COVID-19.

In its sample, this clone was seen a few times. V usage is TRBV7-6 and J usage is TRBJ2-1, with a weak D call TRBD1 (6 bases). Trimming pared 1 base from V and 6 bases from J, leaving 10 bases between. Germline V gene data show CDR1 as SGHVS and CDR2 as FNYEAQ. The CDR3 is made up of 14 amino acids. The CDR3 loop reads CASSLGGPANEQFF. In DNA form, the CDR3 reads TGTGCCAGCAGCTTAGGGGGGCCAGCCAATGAGCAGTTCTTC.

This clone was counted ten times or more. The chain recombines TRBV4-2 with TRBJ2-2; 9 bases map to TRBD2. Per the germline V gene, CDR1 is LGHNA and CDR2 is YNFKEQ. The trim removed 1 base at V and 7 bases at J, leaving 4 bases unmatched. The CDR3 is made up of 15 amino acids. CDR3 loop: CASSQGTSDHGELFF. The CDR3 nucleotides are TGTGCCAGCAGCCAAGGGACTAGCGACCACGGGGAGCTGTTTTTT.

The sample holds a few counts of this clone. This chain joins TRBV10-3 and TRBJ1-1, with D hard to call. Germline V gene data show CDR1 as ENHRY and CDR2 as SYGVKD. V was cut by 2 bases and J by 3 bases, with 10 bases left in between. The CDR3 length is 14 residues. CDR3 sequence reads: CAISESPPDTEAFF. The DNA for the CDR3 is TGTGCCATCAGTGAGAGTCCGCCGGACACTGAAGCTTTCTTT.

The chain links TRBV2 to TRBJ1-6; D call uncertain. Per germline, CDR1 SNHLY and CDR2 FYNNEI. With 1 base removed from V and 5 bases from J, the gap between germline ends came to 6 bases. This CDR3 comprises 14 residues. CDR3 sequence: CASSEVGDNSPLHF. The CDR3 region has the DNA TGTGCCAGCAGTGAAGTCGGAGATAATTCACCCCTCCACTTT.

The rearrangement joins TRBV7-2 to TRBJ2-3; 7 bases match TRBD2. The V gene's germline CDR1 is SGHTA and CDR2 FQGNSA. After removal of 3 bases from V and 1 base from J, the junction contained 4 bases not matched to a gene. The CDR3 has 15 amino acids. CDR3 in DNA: TGTGCCAGCAGCTTCATGGGACTACGCACAGATACGCAGTATTTT. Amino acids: CASSFMGLRTDTQYF. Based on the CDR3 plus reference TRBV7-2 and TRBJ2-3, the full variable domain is GAGVSQSPSNKVTEKGKDVELRCDPISGHTALYWYRQSLGQGLEFLIYFQGNSAPDKSGLPSDRFSAERTGGSVSTLTIQRTQQEDSAVYLCASSFMGLRTDTQYFGPGTRLTVL.

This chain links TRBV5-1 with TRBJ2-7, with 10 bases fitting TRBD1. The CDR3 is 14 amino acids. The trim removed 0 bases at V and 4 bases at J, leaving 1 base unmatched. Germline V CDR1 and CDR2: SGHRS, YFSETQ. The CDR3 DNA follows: TGCGCCAGCAGCTTGGGGGACAGGGGATACGAGCAGTACTTC. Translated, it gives CASSLGDRGYEQYF.

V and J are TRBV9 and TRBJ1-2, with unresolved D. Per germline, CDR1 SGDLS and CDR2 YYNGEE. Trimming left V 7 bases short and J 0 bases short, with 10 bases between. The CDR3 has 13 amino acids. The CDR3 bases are TGTGCCAGCGGCGGGCTGACTAACTATGGCTACACCTTC. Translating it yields CASGGLTNYGYTF.

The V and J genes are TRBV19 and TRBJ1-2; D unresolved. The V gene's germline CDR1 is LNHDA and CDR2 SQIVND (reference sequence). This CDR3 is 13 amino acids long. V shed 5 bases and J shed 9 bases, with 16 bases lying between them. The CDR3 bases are TGTGCCAGTAGTCTCCTAGATTTGATGAGCTACACCTTC. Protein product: CASSLLDLMSYTF.

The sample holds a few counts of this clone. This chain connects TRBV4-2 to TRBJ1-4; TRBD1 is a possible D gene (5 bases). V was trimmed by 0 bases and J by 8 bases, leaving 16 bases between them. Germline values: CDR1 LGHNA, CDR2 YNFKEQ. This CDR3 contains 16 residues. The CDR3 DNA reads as TGTGCCAGCAGCCAAGAAGGGACTACCGGAGGGGAAAAACTGTTTTTT. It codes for CASSQEGTTGGEKLFF.

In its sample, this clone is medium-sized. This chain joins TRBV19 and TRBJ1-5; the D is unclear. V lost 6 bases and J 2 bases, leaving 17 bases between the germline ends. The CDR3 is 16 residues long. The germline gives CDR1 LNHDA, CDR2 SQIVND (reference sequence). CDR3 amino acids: CASRDGVHQGNQPQHF. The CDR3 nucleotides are TGTGCCAGTAGGGACGGGGTCCATCAGGGCAATCAGCCCCAGCATTTT.

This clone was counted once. The DNA for the CDR3 is TGCGCCAGCAGCCAAGATTATGCCAGGGGGTATGGCTACACCTTC. Translated: CASSQDYARGYGYTF. The chain combines TRBV4-3 with TRBJ1-2; 7 bases line up with TRBD1. The CDR3 sequence is 15 residues long. Trimming took 0 bases from V and 5 from J; bases not matched to a gene: 6. Germline CDR1 LGHNA, CDR2 YSLEER.

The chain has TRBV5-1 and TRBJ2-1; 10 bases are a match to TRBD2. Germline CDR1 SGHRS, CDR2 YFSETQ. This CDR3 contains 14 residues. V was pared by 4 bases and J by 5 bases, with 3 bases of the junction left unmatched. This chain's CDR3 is CASSGGLADNEQFF. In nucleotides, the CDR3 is TGCGCCAGCAGCGGTGGACTAGCGGACAATGAGCAGTTCTTC.

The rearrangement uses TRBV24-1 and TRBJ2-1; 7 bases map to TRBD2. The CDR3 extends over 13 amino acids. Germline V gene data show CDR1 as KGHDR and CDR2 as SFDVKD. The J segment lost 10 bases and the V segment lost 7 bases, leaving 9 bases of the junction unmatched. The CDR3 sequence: CATSPAGATEQFF. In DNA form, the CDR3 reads TGTGCCACCAGCCCGGCGGGAGCGACAGAGCAGTTCTTC.

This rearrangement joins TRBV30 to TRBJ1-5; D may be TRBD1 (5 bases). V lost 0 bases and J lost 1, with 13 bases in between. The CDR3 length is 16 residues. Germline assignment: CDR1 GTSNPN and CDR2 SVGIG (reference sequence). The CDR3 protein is CAWSVPGRVSNQPQHF. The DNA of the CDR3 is TGTGCCTGGAGTGTACCAGGGCGCGTGAGCAATCAGCCCCAGCATTTT.

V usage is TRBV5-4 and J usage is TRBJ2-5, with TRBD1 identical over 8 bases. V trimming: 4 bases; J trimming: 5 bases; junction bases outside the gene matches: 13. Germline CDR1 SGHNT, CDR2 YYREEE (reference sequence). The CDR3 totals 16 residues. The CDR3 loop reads CASSLAAGTGGETQYF. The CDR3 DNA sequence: TGTGCCAGCAGCCTAGCCGCCGGGACAGGAGGGGAGACCCAGTACTTC.

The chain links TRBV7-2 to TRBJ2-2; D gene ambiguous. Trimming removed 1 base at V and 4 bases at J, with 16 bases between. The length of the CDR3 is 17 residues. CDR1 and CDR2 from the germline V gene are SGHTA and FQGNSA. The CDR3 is CASSLGSFPMSTGELFF. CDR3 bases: TGTGCCAGCAGCTTAGGGAGTTTCCCGATGAGCACCGGGGAGCTGTTTTTT.

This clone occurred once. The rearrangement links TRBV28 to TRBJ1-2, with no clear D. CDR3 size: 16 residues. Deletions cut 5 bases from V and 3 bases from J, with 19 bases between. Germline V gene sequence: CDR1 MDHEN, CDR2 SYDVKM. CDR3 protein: CASSPQLGKGDYGYTF. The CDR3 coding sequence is TGTGCCAGCAGTCCACAGCTAGGGAAGGGAGACTATGGCTACACCTTC.

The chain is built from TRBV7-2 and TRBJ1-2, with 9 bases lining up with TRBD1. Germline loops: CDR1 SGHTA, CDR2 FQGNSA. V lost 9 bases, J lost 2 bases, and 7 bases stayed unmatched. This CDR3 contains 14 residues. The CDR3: CASTTGTGNYGYTF. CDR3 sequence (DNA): TGTGCCAGTACCACCGGGACAGGGAACTATGGCTACACCTTC. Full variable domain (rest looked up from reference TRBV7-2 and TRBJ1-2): GAGVSQSPSNKVTEKGKDVELRCDPISGHTALYWYRQSLGQGLEFLIYFQGNSAPDKSGLPSDRFSAERTGGSVSTLTIQRTQQEDSAVYLCASTTGTGNYGYTFGSGTRLTVV.

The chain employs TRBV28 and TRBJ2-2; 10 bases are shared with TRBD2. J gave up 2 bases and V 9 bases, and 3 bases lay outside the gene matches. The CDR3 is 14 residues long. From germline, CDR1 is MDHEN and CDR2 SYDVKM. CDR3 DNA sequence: TGTGCCAGTTGGACTAGCGGCAACACCGGGGAGCTGTTTTTT. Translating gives CASWTSGNTGELFF.

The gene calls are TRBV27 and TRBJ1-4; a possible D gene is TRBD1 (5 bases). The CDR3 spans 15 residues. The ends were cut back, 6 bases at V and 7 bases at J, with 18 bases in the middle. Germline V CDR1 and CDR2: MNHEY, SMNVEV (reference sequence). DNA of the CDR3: TGTGCCAGCAGCCCCCCAGGGAGGGAGGGTGAAAAACTGTTTTTT. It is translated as CASSPPGREGEKLFF.

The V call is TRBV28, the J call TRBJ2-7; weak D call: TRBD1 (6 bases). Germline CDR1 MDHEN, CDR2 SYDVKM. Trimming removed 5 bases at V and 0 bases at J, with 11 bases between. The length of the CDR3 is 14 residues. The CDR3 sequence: CASSPGTFSYEQYF. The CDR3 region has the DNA TGTGCCAGCAGTCCAGGGACATTCTCCTACGAGCAGTACTTC. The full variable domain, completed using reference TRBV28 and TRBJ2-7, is DVKVTQSSRYLVKRTGEKVFLECVQDMDHENMFWYRQDPGLGLRLIYFSYDVKMKEKGDIPEGYSVSREKKERFSLILESASTNQTSMYLCASSPGTFSYEQYFGPGTRLTVT.

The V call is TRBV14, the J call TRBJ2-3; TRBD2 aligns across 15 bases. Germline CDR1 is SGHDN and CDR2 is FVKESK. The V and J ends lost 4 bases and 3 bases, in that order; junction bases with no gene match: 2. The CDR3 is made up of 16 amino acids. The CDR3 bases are TGTGCCAGCAGCCCGGGGACTAGCGGGAGGACAGATACGCAGTATTTT. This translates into CASSPGTSGRTDTQYF.

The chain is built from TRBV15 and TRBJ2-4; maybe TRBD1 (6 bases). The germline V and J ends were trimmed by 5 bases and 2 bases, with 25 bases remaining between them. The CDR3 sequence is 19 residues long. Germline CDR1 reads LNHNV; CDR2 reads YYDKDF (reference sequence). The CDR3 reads CATSSPWGRRGSTKNIQYF. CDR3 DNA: TGTGCCACCAGCTCCCCGTGGGGGCGAAGGGGATCGACCAAAAACATTCAGTACTTC.

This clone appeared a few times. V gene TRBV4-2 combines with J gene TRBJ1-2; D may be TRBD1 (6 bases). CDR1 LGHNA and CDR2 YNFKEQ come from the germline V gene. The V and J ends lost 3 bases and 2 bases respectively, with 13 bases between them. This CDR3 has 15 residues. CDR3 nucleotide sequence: TGTGCCAGCAGCCAGGCCGGGACAATGAACTATGGCTACACCTTC. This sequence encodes CASSQAGTMNYGYTF.

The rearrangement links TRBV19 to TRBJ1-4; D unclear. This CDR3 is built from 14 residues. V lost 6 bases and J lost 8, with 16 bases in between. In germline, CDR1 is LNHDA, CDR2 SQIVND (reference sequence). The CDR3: CASSRGWPREKLFF. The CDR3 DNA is TGTGCCAGTAGCCGAGGGTGGCCTCGGGAAAAACTGTTTTTT.

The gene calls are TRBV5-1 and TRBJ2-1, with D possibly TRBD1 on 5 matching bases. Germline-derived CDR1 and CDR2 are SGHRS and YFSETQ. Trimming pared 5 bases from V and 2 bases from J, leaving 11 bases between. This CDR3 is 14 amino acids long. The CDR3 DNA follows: TGCGCCAGCAGAGGGGAAGGGCCCTACAATGAGCAGTTCTTC. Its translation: CASRGEGPYNEQFF.

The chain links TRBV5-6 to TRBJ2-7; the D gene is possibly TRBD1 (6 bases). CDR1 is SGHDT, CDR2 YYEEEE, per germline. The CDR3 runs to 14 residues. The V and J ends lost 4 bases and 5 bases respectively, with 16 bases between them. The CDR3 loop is CASSPRGQQHEQYF. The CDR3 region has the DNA TGTGCCAGCAGCCCTCGCGGACAGCAACACGAGCAGTACTTC. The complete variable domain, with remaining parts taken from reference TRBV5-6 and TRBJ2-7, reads DAGVTQSPTHLIKTRGQQVTLRCSPKSGHDTVSWYQQALGQGPQFIFQYYEEEERQRGNFPDRFSGHQFPNYSSELNVNALLLGDSALYLCASSPRGQQHEQYFGPGTRLTVT.

CDR3 residues: CASSLVGGTLIYEQYF. The CDR3 region has the DNA TGTGCCAGCAGCTTAGTGGGGGGGACACTCATTTACGAGCAGTACTTC. V is TRBV11-3 and J is TRBJ2-7, with a weak D call TRBD2 (7 bases). The CDR3 loop spans 16 amino acids. Germline CDR1 and CDR2: SGHNT and YENEEA. Deletions cut 1 base from V and 4 bases from J, with 17 bases between. The complete variable domain, with remaining parts taken from reference TRBV11-3 and TRBJ2-7, reads EAGVVQSPRYKIIEKKQPVAFWCNPISGHNTLYWYLQNLGQGPELLIRYENEEAVDDSQLPKDRFSAERLKGVDSTLKIQPAELGDSAVYLCASSLVGGTLIYEQYFGPGTRLTVT.

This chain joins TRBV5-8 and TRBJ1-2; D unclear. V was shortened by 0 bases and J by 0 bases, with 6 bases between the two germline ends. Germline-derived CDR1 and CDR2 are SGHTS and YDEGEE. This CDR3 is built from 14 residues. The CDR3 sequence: CASSLGATNYGYTF. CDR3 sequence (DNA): TGTGCCAGCAGCTTGGGGGCTACTAACTATGGCTACACCTTC.

DNA for the CDR3: TGCGCCAGCAGCCAAGGAGCCTTGTACCAAGAGACCCAGTACTTC. The encoded protein is CASSQGALYQETQYF. J is TRBJ2-5 and V is TRBV4-1; no reliable D call. Germline assignment: CDR1 MGHRA and CDR2 YSYEKL. Between the trimmed V and J ends, which lost 1 base and 0 bases, there was a span of 9 bases. The CDR3 totals 15 residues.